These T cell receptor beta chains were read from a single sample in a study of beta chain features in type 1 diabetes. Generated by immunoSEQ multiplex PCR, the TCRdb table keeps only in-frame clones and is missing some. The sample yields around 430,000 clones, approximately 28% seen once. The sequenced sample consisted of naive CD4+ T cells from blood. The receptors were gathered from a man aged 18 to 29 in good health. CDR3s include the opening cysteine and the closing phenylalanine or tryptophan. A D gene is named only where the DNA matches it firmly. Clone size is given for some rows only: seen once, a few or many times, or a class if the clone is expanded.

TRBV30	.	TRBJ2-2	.	TGTGCCTGGAGTCCTCGCCACACCGGGGAGCTGTTTTTT	CAWSPRHTGELFF
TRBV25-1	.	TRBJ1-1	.	TGTGCCAGCAGAGACAGTGGCATGAACACTGAAGCTTTCTTT	CASRDSGMNTEAFF
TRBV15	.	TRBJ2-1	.	TGTGCCACCAGCAGAGATCTCGCGGGGTCCTACAATGAGCAGTTCTTC	CATSRDLAGSYNEQFF
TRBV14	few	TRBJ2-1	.	TGTGCCAGCGGAGGAGCGGGTGAGCAGTTCTTC	CASGGAGEQFF
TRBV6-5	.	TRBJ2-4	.	TGTGCCAGCAGTTCGGGACGGCTAGCCAAAAACATTCAGTACTTC	CASSSGRLAKNIQYF
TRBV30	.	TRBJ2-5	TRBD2	TGTGCCTGGAGTATGACTAGCATAGAGACCCAGTACTTC	CAWSMTSIETQYF
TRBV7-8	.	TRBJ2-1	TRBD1	TGTGCCAGCAGCTTGGACAGGGGCAATGAGCAGTTCTTC	CASSLDRGNEQFF
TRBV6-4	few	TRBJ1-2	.	TGTGCCAGCAGTGACGGTCACTATGGCTACACCTTC	CASSDGHYGYTF
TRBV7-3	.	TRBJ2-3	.	TGTGCCAGCAGCTTACCTGGGACCCGTACGCAGTATTTT	CASSLPGTRTQYF
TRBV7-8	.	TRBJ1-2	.	TGTGCCAGCAGCTTAGCGGGTGATGGCTACACCTTC	CASSLAGDGYTF
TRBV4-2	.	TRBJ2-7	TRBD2	TGTGCCAGCAGCCAAGAGGGACTAGCGGGCCGATACGAGCAGTACTTC	CASSQEGLAGRYEQYF
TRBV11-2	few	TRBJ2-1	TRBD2	TGTGCCAGCAGCTTAGGGGGCGGGAGTTCGTCGTCAAACTACAATGAGCAGTTCTTC	CASSLGGGSSSSNYNEQFF
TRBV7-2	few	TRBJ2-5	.	TGTGCCAGCAGCGTCTGGCGGGGTCAAGAGACCCAGTACTTC	CASSVWRGQETQYF
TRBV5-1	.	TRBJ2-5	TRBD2	TGCGCCAGCAGCTTGGTGTACAGCGGGAGGCCACAAGAGACCCAGTACTTC	CASSLVYSGRPQETQYF
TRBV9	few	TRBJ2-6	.	TGTGCCAGCAGCGTGATTGATAGTGGGGCCAACGTCCTGACTTTC	CASSVIDSGANVLTF
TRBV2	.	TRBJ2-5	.	TGTGCCAGCAGTGAGTGGCAGGTGTACCAAGAGACCCAGTACTTC	CASSEWQVYQETQYF
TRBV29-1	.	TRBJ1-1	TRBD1	TGCAGCGTGCGTACAGGGGTGAGCACTGAAGCTTTCTTT	CSVRTGVSTEAFF